This is a list of T cell receptor beta chains from one sample in a study of cytomegalovirus exposure and HLA in healthy donors. TCRdb's copy holds only in-frame clones and misses some; the assay was immunoSEQ multiplex PCR. Of 300,000 to 400,000 clones in the sample, 75% to 90% were seen once. The sample taken for sequencing was PBMCs. The origin of the receptors is a woman aged 18-29 years in good health and CMV-seronegative. The CDR3 runs from the conserved cysteine through the conserved F or W. Each record gives: CDR3 DNA, CDR3 protein, J gene, D gene, clone size, V gene. A D gene is named only where the DNA matches it firmly. Not all rows give a size; the values are once, few, many and, for expanded clones, a class.

CDR3 DNA: TGTGCCAGCAGCTACCGACAGAATTCACCCCTCCACTTT; CDR3 protein: CASSYRQNSPLHF; J gene: TRBJ1-6; D gene: .; clone size: few; V gene: TRBV7-9
CDR3 DNA: TGTGCCAGCAGTTCCCCGTCCGTGCCTCCACTCTACGAGCAGTACTTC; CDR3 protein: CASSSPSVPPLYEQYF; J gene: TRBJ2-7; D gene: .; clone size: .; V gene: TRBV28
CDR3 DNA: TGCGCCAGCAGCTTCCCTATAGCGGGGGGGCCCCCAGATACGCAGTATTTT; CDR3 protein: CASSFPIAGGPPDTQYF; J gene: TRBJ2-3; D gene: TRBD2; clone size: .; V gene: TRBV5-1
CDR3 DNA: TGTGCCAGCAGCTTATACGGTAGCAATCAGCCCCAGCATTTT; CDR3 protein: CASSLYGSNQPQHF; J gene: TRBJ1-5; D gene: .; clone size: .; V gene: TRBV7-6
CDR3 DNA: TGTGCCAGCAGTGAAGAAATGACAGGGCGTCAGCCCCAGCATTTT; CDR3 protein: CASSEEMTGRQPQHF; J gene: TRBJ1-5; D gene: TRBD1; clone size: .; V gene: TRBV6-1
CDR3 DNA: TGTGCCAGCAGCAATCCGACTAACTACAATGAGCAGTTCTTC; CDR3 protein: CASSNPTNYNEQFF; J gene: TRBJ2-1; D gene: .; clone size: .; V gene: TRBV11-1
CDR3 DNA: TGTGCCAGCATCCGGCTAGCGGGGGCCCAAGAGACCCAGTACTTC; CDR3 protein: CASIRLAGAQETQYF; J gene: TRBJ2-5; D gene: TRBD2; clone size: few; V gene: TRBV6-1
CDR3 DNA: TGCGCCAGCAGCTTGGAACTAGCGGAAACCGGGGAGCTGTTTTTT; CDR3 protein: CASSLELAETGELFF; J gene: TRBJ2-2; D gene: TRBD2; clone size: .; V gene: TRBV5-1
CDR3 DNA: TGTGCCAGCAGCTCCAGGGTCACTGAAGCTTTCTTT; CDR3 protein: CASSSRVTEAFF; J gene: TRBJ1-1; D gene: .; clone size: .; V gene: TRBV5-4
CDR3 DNA: TGTGCCAGCAGCACCGGGACTGACAATTCACCCCTCCACTTT; CDR3 protein: CASSTGTDNSPLHF; J gene: TRBJ1-6; D gene: .; clone size: .; V gene: TRBV5-4
CDR3 DNA: TGTGCCAGCAGTTACTCTCTCCTAGCGGGGGGCAATGAGCAGTTCTTC; CDR3 protein: CASSYSLLAGGNEQFF; J gene: TRBJ2-1; D gene: TRBD2; clone size: .; V gene: TRBV6-5
CDR3 DNA: TGTGCCAGCAGCCCCGGGGTAGCGCCTTACACAGATACGCAGTATTTT; CDR3 protein: CASSPGVAPYTDTQYF; J gene: TRBJ2-3; D gene: .; clone size: .; V gene: TRBV14
CDR3 DNA: TGTGCCAGCCTGGGATTCCAGGGGAACACTGAAGCTTTCTTT; CDR3 protein: CASLGFQGNTEAFF; J gene: TRBJ1-1; D gene: .; clone size: .; V gene: TRBV18
CDR3 DNA: TGTGCCAGCAGTTTATCGGGGGGTACTGAAGCTTTCTTT; CDR3 protein: CASSLSGGTEAFF; J gene: TRBJ1-1; D gene: .; clone size: .; V gene: TRBV27
CDR3 DNA: TGCAGTGGTGAGATCTACGAGCAGTACTTC; CDR3 protein: CSGEIYEQYF; J gene: TRBJ2-7; D gene: .; clone size: .; V gene: TRBV20-1
CDR3 DNA: TGCGCCAGCAGCCAAGATAGATCGGGATGGATCTACGAGCAGTACTTC; CDR3 protein: CASSQDRSGWIYEQYF; J gene: TRBJ2-7; D gene: .; clone size: .; V gene: TRBV4-1
CDR3 DNA: TGTGCCAGCAGCGGACTAGCGGGAGGGCCATCTGTGGGGGAGCTGTTTTTT; CDR3 protein: CASSGLAGGPSVGELFF; J gene: TRBJ2-2; D gene: TRBD2; clone size: .; V gene: TRBV9
CDR3 DNA: TGTGCCAGCAGCAAAGCGGCTAGCGGGAGGCCCTACGAGCAGTACTTC; CDR3 protein: CASSKAASGRPYEQYF; J gene: TRBJ2-7; D gene: .; clone size: .; V gene: TRBV21-1
CDR3 DNA: TGTGCCAGCAGCCTAGGGGGGGGCATATCCTACGAGCAGTACTTC; CDR3 protein: CASSLGGGISYEQYF; J gene: TRBJ2-7; D gene: .; clone size: .; V gene: TRBV11-1
CDR3 DNA: TGTGCCAGCCGGGGGGAACCTTTCACTGAAGCTTTCTTT; CDR3 protein: CASRGEPFTEAFF; J gene: TRBJ1-1; D gene: .; clone size: few; V gene: TRBV6-1
CDR3 DNA: TGTGCCAGCAGCGTAGAAACAGGCTTCTACAATGAGCAGTTCTTC; CDR3 protein: CASSVETGFYNEQFF; J gene: TRBJ2-1; D gene: .; clone size: .; V gene: TRBV9
CDR3 DNA: TGTGCCACGCAAGCGGGATATTACAATGAGCAGTTCTTC; CDR3 protein: CATQAGYYNEQFF; J gene: TRBJ2-1; D gene: TRBD2; clone size: few; V gene: TRBV2
CDR3 DNA: TGTGCCTGGAGCGAAACCCGGGGCAATGAGCAGTTCTTC; CDR3 protein: CAWSETRGNEQFF; J gene: TRBJ2-1; D gene: .; clone size: .; V gene: TRBV30
CDR3 DNA: TGTGCCACCAGCAGCGGACAGGGGGTGGGGCAGCCCCAGCATTTT; CDR3 protein: CATSSGQGVGQPQHF; J gene: TRBJ1-5; D gene: TRBD1; clone size: .; V gene: TRBV15
CDR3 DNA: TGTGCCAGCAGCCAAGAGGGGAGCTCCTACAATGAGCAGTTCTTC; CDR3 protein: CASSQEGSSYNEQFF; J gene: TRBJ2-1; D gene: .; clone size: .; V gene: TRBV4-2
CDR3 DNA: TGTGCCAGCAGTGACTCGGGGGGAATAGATGGCTACACCTTC; CDR3 protein: CASSDSGGIDGYTF; J gene: TRBJ1-2; D gene: .; clone size: .; V gene: TRBV6-4
CDR3 DNA: TGTGCCTGGGAGATCGGGACAGCTCCCTACGAGCAGTACTTC; CDR3 protein: CAWEIGTAPYEQYF; J gene: TRBJ2-7; D gene: TRBD1; clone size: .; V gene: TRBV30
CDR3 DNA: TGTGCCAGCAGCGACCTAGCTTATGAGCAGTTCTTC; CDR3 protein: CASSDLAYEQFF; J gene: TRBJ2-1; D gene: .; clone size: .; V gene: TRBV7-2
CDR3 DNA: TGTGCCAGCTTGGGCGGACTTTACACAGATACGCAGTATTTT; CDR3 protein: CASLGGLYTDTQYF; J gene: TRBJ2-3; D gene: .; clone size: .; V gene: TRBV27
CDR3 DNA: TGTGCCAGCAGTGAAGGGAGGGACAGACCCAATCAGCCCCAGCATTTT; CDR3 protein: CASSEGRDRPNQPQHF; J gene: TRBJ1-5; D gene: TRBD1; clone size: few; V gene: TRBV6-1
CDR3 DNA: TGTGCCAGCAGCCCTAGGAGTGTGAACACTGAAGCTTTCTTT; CDR3 protein: CASSPRSVNTEAFF; J gene: TRBJ1-1; D gene: .; clone size: .; V gene: TRBV9
CDR3 DNA: TGTGCCAGCAGTGAATTCGGCAGGGCCTCTGGAAACACCATATATTTT; CDR3 protein: CASSEFGRASGNTIYF; J gene: TRBJ1-3; D gene: .; clone size: .; V gene: TRBV2
CDR3 DNA: TGTGCCAGCAGCTTAATGGCGGGAGCCCACACCGGGGAGCTGTTTTTT; CDR3 protein: CASSLMAGAHTGELFF; J gene: TRBJ2-2; D gene: TRBD2; clone size: .; V gene: TRBV7-9
CDR3 DNA: TGTGCCAGCGGCCGGGACAGGGTGGTCAATGAGCAGTTCTTC; CDR3 protein: CASGRDRVVNEQFF; J gene: TRBJ2-1; D gene: TRBD1; clone size: .; V gene: TRBV28
CDR3 DNA: TGTGCCAGCAGTGAATCCAGGGCAGCGTACAATGAGCAGTTCTTC; CDR3 protein: CASSESRAAYNEQFF; J gene: TRBJ2-1; D gene: .; clone size: .; V gene: TRBV6-1
CDR3 DNA: TGTGCCAGCAGCACTCTGCCCGACCAGGGTATTTTTAAGGGCTACACCTTC; CDR3 protein: CASSTLPDQGIFKGYTF; J gene: TRBJ1-2; D gene: .; clone size: .; V gene: TRBV7-9
CDR3 DNA: TGTGCCAGCAGCTTAGAAACAGGTTTCTATGGCTACACCTTC; CDR3 protein: CASSLETGFYGYTF; J gene: TRBJ1-2; D gene: .; clone size: .; V gene: TRBV7-9
CDR3 DNA: TGTGCCAGCAGTGCGGACATTGGTGCCCAGCATTTT; CDR3 protein: CASSADIGAQHF; J gene: TRBJ1-5; D gene: .; clone size: .; V gene: TRBV2
CDR3 DNA: TGTGCCAGCATACTAGCGGGGGGGCTAGGTGAGCAGTTCTTC; CDR3 protein: CASILAGGLGEQFF; J gene: TRBJ2-1; D gene: TRBD2; clone size: .; V gene: TRBV2
CDR3 DNA: TGCGCCAGCAGGACGGACTACACTAGCACAGATACGCAGTATTTT; CDR3 protein: CASRTDYTSTDTQYF; J gene: TRBJ2-3; D gene: .; clone size: .; V gene: TRBV5-1
CDR3 DNA: TGTGCCAGCAGCTTAGAACTCGGCGGGGACTACAATGAGCAGTTCTTC; CDR3 protein: CASSLELGGDYNEQFF; J gene: TRBJ2-1; D gene: .; clone size: .; V gene: TRBV11-2
CDR3 DNA: TGCGCCAGCAGCTTGGCCCCTTCCGACAGTAGCTCCTACAATGAGCAGTTCTTC; CDR3 protein: CASSLAPSDSSSYNEQFF; J gene: TRBJ2-1; D gene: .; clone size: .; V gene: TRBV5-1
CDR3 DNA: TGTGCCAGCAGCCCTCCAGGGTTCTATGGCTACACCTTC; CDR3 protein: CASSPPGFYGYTF; J gene: TRBJ1-2; D gene: .; clone size: .; V gene: TRBV28
CDR3 DNA: TGCAGTGCCGGGACCTACGAGCAGTACTTC; CDR3 protein: CSAGTYEQYF; J gene: TRBJ2-7; D gene: .; clone size: .; V gene: TRBV20-1
CDR3 DNA: TGTGCCAGCAGTTTACTGGTTTACTCTAATGAAAAACTGTTTTTT; CDR3 protein: CASSLLVYSNEKLFF; J gene: TRBJ1-4; D gene: .; clone size: .; V gene: TRBV28
CDR3 DNA: TGTGCCAGCAGCCTGGACAGGCCTCCCTACGAGCAGTACTTC; CDR3 protein: CASSLDRPPYEQYF; J gene: TRBJ2-7; D gene: TRBD1; clone size: .; V gene: TRBV6-5
CDR3 DNA: TGTGCCAGCAGCCCTTTCCCTTCGTTGGCAGGTAATCAGCCCCAGCATTTT; CDR3 protein: CASSPFPSLAGNQPQHF; J gene: TRBJ1-5; D gene: .; clone size: .; V gene: TRBV27
CDR3 DNA: TGTGCCTGGAGTGACTCCCTGACAGATTATAGCAATCAGCCCCAGCATTTT; CDR3 protein: CAWSDSLTDYSNQPQHF; J gene: TRBJ1-5; D gene: .; clone size: .; V gene: TRBV30
CDR3 DNA: TGTGCCAGCTCACCACCCGGGACTAGCGGGGGGACAAATGAGCAGTTCTTC; CDR3 protein: CASSPPGTSGGTNEQFF; J gene: TRBJ2-1; D gene: TRBD2; clone size: .; V gene: TRBV18
CDR3 DNA: TGCGCCAGCAGCTTCCCTGAGTACACAGATACGCAGTATTTT; CDR3 protein: CASSFPEYTDTQYF; J gene: TRBJ2-3; D gene: .; clone size: once; V gene: TRBV5-1
CDR3 DNA: TGTGCCACCAGCAGAGACGGGACAGGGGTGGAAGAGCAGTACTTC; CDR3 protein: CATSRDGTGVEEQYF; J gene: TRBJ2-7; D gene: TRBD1; clone size: .; V gene: TRBV15
CDR3 DNA: TGTGCCTGGAGTGTACAAGGGAGCCAGCCCCAGCATTTT; CDR3 protein: CAWSVQGSQPQHF; J gene: TRBJ1-5; D gene: .; clone size: .; V gene: TRBV30
CDR3 DNA: TGTGCCAGCAGCGAAGAGAGCGGGGCCTCCTCCAATGAGCAGTTCTTC; CDR3 protein: CASSEESGASSNEQFF; J gene: TRBJ2-1; D gene: TRBD2; clone size: .; V gene: TRBV7-6
CDR3 DNA: TGCGCCAGCAGCTTTGGACAGGGGAGCGCCGGGGAGCTGTTTTTT; CDR3 protein: CASSFGQGSAGELFF; J gene: TRBJ2-2; D gene: TRBD1; clone size: .; V gene: TRBV5-1